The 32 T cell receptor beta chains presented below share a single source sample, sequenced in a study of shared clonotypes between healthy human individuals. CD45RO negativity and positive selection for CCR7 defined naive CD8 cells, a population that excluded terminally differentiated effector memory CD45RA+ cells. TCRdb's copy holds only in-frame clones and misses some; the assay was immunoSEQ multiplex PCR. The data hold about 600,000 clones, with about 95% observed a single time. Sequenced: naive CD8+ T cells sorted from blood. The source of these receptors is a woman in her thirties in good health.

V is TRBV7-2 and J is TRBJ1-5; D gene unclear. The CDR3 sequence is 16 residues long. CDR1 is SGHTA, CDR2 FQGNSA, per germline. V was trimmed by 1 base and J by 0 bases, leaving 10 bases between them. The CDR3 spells CASSLVVGYSNQPQHF. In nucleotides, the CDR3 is TGTGCCAGCAGCTTAGTTGTGGGATATAGCAATCAGCCCCAGCATTTT.

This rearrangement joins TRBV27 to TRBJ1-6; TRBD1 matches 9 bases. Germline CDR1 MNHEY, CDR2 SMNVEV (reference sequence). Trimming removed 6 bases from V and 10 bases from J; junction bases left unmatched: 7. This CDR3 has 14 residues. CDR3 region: CASRPGQGISPLHF. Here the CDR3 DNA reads TGTGCCAGCAGGCCGGGACAGGGAATCTCACCCCTCCACTTT.

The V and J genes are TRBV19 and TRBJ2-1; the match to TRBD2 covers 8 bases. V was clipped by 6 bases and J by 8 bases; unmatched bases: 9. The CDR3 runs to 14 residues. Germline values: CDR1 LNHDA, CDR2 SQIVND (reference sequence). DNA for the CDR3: TGTGCCAGTAGCCCGGGACTAGTGATCTATGAGCAGTTCTTC. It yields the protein CASSPGLVIYEQFF.

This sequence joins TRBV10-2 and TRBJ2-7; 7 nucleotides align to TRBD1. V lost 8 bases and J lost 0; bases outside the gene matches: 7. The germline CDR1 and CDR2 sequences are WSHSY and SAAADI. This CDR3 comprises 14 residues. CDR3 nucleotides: TGCGCCAGCGGGGGACAGACATCCTCCTACGAGCAGTACTTC. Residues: CASGGQTSSYEQYF.

The CDR3: CASSGVAGVIQETQYF. The DNA for the CDR3 is TGTGCCAGCAGTGGGGTAGCGGGAGTAATCCAAGAGACCCAGTACTTC. This sequence joins TRBV2 and TRBJ2-5, with TRBD2 identical over 9 bases. Trimming cost V 4 bases and J 1 base; bases outside gene matches: 7. The V gene's germline CDR1 is SNHLY and CDR2 FYNNEI. The CDR3 sequence is 16 residues long.

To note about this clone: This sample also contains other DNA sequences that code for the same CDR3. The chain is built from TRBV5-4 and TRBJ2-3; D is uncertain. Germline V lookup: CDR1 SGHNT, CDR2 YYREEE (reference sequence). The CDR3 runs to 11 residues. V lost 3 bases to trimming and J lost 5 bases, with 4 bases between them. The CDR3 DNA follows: TGTGCCAGCAGCTCGGAAGATACGCAGTATTTT. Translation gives CASSSEDTQYF.

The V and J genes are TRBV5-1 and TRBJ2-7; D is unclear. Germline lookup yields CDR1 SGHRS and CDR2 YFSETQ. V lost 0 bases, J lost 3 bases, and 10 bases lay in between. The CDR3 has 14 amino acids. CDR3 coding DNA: TGCGCCAGCAGCTTGGATGGAGCCCTCTACGAGCAGTACTTC. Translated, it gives CASSLDGALYEQYF.

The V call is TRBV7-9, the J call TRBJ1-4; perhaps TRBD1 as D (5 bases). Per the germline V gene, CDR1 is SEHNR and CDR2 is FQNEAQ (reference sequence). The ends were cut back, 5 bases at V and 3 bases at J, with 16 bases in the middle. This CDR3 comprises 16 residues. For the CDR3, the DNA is TGTGCCAGCAGCCGCCGGGAAGGGGAGGCTAATGAAAAACTGTTTTTT. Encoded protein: CASSRREGEANEKLFF.

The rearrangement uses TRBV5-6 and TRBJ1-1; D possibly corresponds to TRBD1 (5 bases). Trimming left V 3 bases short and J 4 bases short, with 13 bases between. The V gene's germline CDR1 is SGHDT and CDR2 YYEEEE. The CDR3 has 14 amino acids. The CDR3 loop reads CASSSLGRGTEAFF. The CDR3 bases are TGTGCCAGCAGCTCACTCGGAAGGGGCACTGAAGCTTTCTTT. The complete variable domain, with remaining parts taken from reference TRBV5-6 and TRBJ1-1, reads DAGVTQSPTHLIKTRGQQVTLRCSPKSGHDTVSWYQQALGQGPQFIFQYYEEEERQRGNFPDRFSGHQFPNYSSELNVNALLLGDSALYLCASSSLGRGTEAFFGQGTRLTVV.

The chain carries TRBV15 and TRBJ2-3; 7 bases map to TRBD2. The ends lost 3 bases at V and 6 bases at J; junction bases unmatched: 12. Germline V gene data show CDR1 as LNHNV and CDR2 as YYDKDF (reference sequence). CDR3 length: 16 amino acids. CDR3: CATSSGGEEDEDTQYF. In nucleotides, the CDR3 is TGTGCCACCAGCAGTGGGGGGGAAGAGGATGAGGATACGCAGTATTTT.

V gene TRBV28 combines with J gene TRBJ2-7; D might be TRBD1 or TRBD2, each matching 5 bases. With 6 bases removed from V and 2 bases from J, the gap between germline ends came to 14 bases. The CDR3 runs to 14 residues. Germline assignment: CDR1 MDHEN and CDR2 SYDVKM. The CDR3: CASRTRDGTYEQYF. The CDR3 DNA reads TGTGCCAGCAGAACACGGGACGGAACCTACGAGCAGTACTTC.

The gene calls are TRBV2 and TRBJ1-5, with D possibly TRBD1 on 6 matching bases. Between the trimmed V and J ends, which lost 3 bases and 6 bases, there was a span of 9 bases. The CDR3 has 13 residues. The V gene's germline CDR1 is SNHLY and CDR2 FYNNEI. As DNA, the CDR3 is TGTGCCAGCAGTGACAGGGGTGGTCAGCCCCAGCATTTT. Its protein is CASSDRGGQPQHF.

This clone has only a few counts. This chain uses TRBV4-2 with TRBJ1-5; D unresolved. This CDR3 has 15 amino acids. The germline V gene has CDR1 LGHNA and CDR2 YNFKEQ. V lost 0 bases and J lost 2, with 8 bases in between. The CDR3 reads CASSQDGQGNQPQHF. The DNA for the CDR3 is TGTGCCAGCAGCCAAGATGGCCAGGGCAATCAGCCCCAGCATTTT.

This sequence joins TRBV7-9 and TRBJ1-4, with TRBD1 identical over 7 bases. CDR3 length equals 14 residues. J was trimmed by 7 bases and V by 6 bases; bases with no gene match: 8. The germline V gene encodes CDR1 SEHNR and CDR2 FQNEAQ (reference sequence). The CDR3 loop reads CASSSTGTTEKLFF. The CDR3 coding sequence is TGTGCCAGCAGTTCGACAGGGACGACTGAAAAACTGTTTTTT.

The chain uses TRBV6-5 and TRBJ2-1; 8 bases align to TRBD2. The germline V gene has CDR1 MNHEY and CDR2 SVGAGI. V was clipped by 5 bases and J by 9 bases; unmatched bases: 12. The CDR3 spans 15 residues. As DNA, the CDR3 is TGTGCCAGCAGTCCCCAAATAGCGGGAAGTGGTGAGCAGTTCTTC. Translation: CASSPQIAGSGEQFF.

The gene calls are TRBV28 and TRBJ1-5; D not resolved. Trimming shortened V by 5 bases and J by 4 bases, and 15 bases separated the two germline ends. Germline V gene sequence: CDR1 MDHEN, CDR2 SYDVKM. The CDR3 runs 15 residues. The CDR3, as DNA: TGTGCCAGCAGTCGTCCTAGTACGAATAATCAGCCCCAGCATTTT. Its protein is CASSRPSTNNQPQHF.

The CDR3 DNA reads as TGCGCCAGCAGCCCCCGACTAGCGGGAGTTTACGAGCAGTACTTC. Amino acids: CASSPRLAGVYEQYF. This chain uses TRBV4-1 with TRBJ2-5, with TRBD2 matching 12 bases. The J call may be mistaken, given a closer DNA end match to TRBJ2-7. This CDR3 has 15 residues. Per the germline V gene, CDR1 is MGHRA and CDR2 is YSYEKL.

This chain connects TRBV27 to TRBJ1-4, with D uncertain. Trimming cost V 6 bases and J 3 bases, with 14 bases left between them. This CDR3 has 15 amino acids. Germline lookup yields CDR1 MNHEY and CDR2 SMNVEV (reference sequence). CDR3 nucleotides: TGTGCCAGCAGAACCGGGGTTTCGGCTAATGAAAAACTGTTTTTT. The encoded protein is CASRTGVSANEKLFF.

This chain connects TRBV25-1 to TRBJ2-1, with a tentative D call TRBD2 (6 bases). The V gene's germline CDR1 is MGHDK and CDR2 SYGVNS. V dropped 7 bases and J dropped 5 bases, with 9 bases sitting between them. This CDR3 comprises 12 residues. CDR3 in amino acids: CASTPGDNEQFF. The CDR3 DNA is TGTGCCAGCACTCCGGGAGACAATGAGCAGTTCTTC.

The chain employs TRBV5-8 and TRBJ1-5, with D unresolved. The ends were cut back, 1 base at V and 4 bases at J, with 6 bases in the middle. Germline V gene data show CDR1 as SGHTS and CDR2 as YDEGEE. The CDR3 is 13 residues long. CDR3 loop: CASSLTSNQPQHF. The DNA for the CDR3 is TGTGCCAGCAGCTTGACCAGTAATCAGCCCCAGCATTTT.

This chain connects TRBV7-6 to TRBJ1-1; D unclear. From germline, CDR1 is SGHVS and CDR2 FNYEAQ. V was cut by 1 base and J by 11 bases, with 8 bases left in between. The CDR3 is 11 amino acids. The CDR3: CASSLGGEAFF. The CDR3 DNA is TGTGCCAGCAGCTTAGGGGGAGAGGCTTTCTTT. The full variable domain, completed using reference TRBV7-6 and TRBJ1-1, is GAGVSQSPRYKVTKRGQDVALRCDPISGHVSLYWYRQALGQGPEFLTYFNYEAQQDKSGLPNDRFSAERPEGSISTLTIQRTEQRDSAMYRCASSLGGEAFFGQGTRLTVV.

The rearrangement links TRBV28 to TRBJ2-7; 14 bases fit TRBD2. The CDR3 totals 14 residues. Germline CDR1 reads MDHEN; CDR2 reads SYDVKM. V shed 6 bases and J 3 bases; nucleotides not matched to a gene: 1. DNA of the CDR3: TGTGCCAGCAGGGGACTAGCGGGGGTCTACGAGCAGTACTTC. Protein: CASRGLAGVYEQYF.

The chain's CDR3 is CASSIRQGMNTEAFF. In DNA form, the CDR3 reads TGTGCCAGTAGTATCCGTCAGGGGATGAACACTGAAGCTTTCTTT. The chain uses TRBV19 and TRBJ1-1, with a weak D call TRBD1 (6 bases). Germline CDR1 is LNHDA and CDR2 is SQIVND (reference sequence). The CDR3 runs to 15 residues. The germline V and J ends were trimmed by 3 bases and 0 bases, with 11 bases remaining between them.

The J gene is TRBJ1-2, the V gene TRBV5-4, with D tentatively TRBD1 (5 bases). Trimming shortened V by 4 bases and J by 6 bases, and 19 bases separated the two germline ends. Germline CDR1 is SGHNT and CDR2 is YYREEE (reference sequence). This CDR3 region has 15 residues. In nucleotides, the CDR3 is TGTGCCAGCAGCCTCGATGGGGGGGGAAGGAATGGCTACACCTTC. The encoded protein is CASSLDGGGRNGYTF.

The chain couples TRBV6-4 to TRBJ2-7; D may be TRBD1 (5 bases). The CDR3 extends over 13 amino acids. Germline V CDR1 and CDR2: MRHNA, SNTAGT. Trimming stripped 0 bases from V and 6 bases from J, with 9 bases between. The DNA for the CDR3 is TGTGCCAGCAGTGACTCTATTGACAGCGAGCAGTACTTC. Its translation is CASSDSIDSEQYF.

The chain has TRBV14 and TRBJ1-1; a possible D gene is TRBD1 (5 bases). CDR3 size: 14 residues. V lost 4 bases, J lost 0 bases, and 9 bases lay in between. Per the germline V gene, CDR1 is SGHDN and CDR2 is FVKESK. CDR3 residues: CASSRGSVNTEAFF. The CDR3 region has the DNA TGTGCCAGCAGCCGGGGGTCGGTGAACACTGAAGCTTTCTTT.

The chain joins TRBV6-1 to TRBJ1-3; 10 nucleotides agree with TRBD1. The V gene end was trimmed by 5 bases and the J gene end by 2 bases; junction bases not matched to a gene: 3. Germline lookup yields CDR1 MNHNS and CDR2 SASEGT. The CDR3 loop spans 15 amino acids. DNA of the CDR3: TGTGCCAGCAGTTCGGGGACAGGGGCTGGAAACACCATATATTTT. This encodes CASSSGTGAGNTIYF.

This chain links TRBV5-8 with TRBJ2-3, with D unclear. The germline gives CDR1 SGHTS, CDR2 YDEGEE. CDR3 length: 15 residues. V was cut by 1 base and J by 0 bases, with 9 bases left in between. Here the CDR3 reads CASSLPYSSTDTQYF. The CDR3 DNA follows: TGTGCCAGCAGCTTGCCGTACTCTAGCACAGATACGCAGTATTTT.

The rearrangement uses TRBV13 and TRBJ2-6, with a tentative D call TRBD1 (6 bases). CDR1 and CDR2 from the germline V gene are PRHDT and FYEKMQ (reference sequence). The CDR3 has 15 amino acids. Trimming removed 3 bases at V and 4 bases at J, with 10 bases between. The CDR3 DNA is TGTGCCAGCAGCTTCCAGGGGCTGGGGGCCAACGTCCTGACTTTC. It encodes CASSFQGLGANVLTF.

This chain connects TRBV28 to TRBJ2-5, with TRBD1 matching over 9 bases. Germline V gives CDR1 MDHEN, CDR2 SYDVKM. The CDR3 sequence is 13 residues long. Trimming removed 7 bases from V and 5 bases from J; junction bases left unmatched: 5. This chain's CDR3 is CASINDRGETQYF. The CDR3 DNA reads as TGTGCCAGCATTAATGACAGGGGGGAGACCCAGTACTTC.

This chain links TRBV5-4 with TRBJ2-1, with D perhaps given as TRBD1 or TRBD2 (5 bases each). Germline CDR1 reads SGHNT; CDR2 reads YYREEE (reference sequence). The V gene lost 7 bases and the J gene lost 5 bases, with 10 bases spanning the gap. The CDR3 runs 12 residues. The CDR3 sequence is CASGDGNNEQFF. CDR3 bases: TGTGCCAGCGGGGACGGGAACAATGAGCAGTTCTTC.

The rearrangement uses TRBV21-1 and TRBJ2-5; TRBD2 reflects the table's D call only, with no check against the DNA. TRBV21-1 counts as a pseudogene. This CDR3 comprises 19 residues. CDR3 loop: CASSKRGLAGGPTGETQYF. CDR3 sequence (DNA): TGTGCCAGCAGCAAAAGGGGACTAGCGGGCGGCCCCACGGGAGAGACCCAGTACTTC.